This entry concerns a single TCR beta chain. Its specificity is unknown. Germline V CDR1 and CDR2: MDHEN, SYDVKM. V dropped 3 bases and J dropped 6; count of bases not matched to a gene: 11. CDR3 length equals 17 residues. These data originate in a study of CD8 T cells in ankylosing spondylitis. Regarding the study as a whole: Seemingly distinctive of ankylosing spondylitis blood was a TCR beta motif formed by eight highly homologous variants. Reportedly, matched ankylosing spondylitis synovial fluid was significantly enriched for disease-linked clones. Earlier authors reported some of these motif variants in reactive arthritis synovial fluid and blood.

Quantitative 5'-RACE with molecular barcodes was used to make the TCR beta libraries. From the 5' RACE reads, TCRdb called clonotypes with MiXCR, one entry per CDR3 protein. The repertoire holds about 300,000 distinct CDR3 sequences, with 20% to 25% as singletons. The sample consisted of blood, either unsorted or a sorted T cell fraction (not recorded which). The chain links TRBV28 to TRBJ2-1; 10 nucleotides match TRBD2. The TCR was taken from a female donor with ankylosing spondylitis or in good health (not recorded which). This CDR3 is CASSLRPSGRGGNEQFF. The CDR3 nucleotides are TGTGCCAGCAGTTTGAGGCCAAGCGGGAGGGGGGGCAATGAGCAGTTCTTC.